This T cell receptor beta chain derives from a study of cytomegalovirus exposure and HLA in healthy donors. Each donor's status was that of a healthy bone marrow donor. With 60 Vbeta and 13 Jbeta primers, the PCR was carried out. Method: immunoSEQ multiplex PCR; TCRdb's copy keeps in-frame clones and lacks some. The sample includes approximately 210,000 clones, 75% to 90% seen only once; the top ten take over 1%. Sequenced sample: PBMCs. This clonotype was sampled from a man under 40 in good health and CMV-seronegative.

The CDR3 reads CSARPRDTQYF. The DNA of the CDR3 is TGCAGTGCTAGACCCCGAGATACGCAGTATTTT. V gene TRBV20-1 combines with J gene TRBJ2-3; no firm D call. Trimming shortened V by 2 bases and J by 5 bases, and 5 bases separated the two germline ends. The CDR3 loop spans 11 amino acids. Per germline, CDR1 DFQATT and CDR2 SNEGSKA (reference sequence).